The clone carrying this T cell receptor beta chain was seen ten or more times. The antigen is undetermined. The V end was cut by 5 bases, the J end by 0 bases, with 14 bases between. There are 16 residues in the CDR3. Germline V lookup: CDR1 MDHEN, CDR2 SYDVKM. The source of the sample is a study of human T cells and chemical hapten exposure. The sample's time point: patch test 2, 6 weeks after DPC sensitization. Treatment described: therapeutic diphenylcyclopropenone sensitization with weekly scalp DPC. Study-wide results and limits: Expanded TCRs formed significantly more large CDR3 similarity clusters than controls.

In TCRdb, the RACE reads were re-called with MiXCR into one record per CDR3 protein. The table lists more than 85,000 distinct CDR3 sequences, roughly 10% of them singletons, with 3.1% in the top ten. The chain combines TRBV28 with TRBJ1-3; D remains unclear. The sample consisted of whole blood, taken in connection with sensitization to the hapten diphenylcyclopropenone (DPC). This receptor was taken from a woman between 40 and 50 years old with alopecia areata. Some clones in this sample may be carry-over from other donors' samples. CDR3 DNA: TGTGCCAGCAGTAAGATTAACACGGCCTCTGGAAACACCATATATTTT. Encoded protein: CASSKINTASGNTIYF.